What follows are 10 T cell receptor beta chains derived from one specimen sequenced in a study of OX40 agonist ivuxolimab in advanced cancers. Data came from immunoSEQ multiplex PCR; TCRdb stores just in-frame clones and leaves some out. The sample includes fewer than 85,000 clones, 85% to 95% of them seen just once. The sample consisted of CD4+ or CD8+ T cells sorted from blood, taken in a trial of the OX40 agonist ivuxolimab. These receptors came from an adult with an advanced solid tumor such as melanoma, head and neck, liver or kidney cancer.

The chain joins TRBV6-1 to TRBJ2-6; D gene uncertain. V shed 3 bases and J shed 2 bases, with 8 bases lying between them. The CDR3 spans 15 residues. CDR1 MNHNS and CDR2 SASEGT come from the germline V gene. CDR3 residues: CASSEWQAGANVLTF. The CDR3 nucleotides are TGTGCCAGCAGTGAGTGGCAGGCTGGGGCCAACGTCCTGACTTTC.

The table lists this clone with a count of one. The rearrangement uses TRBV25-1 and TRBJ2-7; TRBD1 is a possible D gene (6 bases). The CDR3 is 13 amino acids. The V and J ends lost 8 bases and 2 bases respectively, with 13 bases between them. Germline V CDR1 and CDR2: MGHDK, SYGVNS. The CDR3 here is CASGDTDTYEQYF. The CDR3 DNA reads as TGTGCCAGCGGGGACACGGACACCTACGAGCAGTACTTC.

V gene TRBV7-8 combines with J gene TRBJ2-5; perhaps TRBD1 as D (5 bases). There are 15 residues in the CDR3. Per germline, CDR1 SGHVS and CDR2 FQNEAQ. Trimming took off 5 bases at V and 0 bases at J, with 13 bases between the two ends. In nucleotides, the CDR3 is TGTGCCAGCAGCCTATTAGACAGCTACCAAGAGACCCAGTACTTC. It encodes CASSLLDSYQETQYF.

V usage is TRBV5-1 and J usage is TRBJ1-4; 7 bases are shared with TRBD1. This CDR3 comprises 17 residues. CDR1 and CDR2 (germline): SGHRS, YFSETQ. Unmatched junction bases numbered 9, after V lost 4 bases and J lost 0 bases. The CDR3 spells CASSPSTGSTTNEKLFF. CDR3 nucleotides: TGCGCCAGCAGCCCTTCGACAGGGAGTACAACTAATGAAAAACTGTTTTTT. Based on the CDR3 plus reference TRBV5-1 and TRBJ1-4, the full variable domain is KAGVTQTPRYLIKTRGQQVTLSCSPISGHRSVSWYQQTPGQGLQFLFEYFSETQRNKGNFPGRFSGRQFSNSRSEMNVSTLELGDSALYLCASSPSTGSTTNEKLFFGSGTQLSVL.

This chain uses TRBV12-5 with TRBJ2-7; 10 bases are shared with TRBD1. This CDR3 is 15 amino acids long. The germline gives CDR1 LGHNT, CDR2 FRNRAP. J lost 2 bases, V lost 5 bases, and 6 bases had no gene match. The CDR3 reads CASGLGTGVAYEQYF. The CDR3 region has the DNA TGTGCTAGTGGTCTCGGGACAGGGGTAGCCTACGAGCAGTACTTC.

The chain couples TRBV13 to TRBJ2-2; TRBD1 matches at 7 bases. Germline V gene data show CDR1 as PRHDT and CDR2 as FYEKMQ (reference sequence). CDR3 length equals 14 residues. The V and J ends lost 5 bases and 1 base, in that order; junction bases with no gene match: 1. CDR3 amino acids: CASSGQENTGELFF. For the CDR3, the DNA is TGTGCCAGCAGCGGACAGGAGAACACCGGGGAGCTGTTTTTT.

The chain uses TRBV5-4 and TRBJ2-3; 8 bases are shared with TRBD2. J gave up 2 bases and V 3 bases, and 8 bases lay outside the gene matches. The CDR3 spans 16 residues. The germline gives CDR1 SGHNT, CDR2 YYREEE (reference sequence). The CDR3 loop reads CASSSFPSGLTDTQYF. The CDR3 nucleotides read TGTGCCAGCAGCTCCTTCCCTAGCGGGCTCACAGATACGCAGTATTTT.

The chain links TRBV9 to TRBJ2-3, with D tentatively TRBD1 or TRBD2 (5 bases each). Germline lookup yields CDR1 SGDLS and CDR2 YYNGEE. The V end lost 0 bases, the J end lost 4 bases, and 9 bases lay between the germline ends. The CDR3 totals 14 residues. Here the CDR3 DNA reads TGTGCCAGCAGCGTAGGAGGGGTGCCAGATACGCAGTATTTT. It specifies CASSVGGVPDTQYF.

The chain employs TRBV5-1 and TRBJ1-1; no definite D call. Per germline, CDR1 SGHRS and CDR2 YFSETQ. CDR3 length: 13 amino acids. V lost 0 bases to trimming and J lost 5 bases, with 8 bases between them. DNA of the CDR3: TGCGCCAGCAGCTTGGCCCTTTCGACTGAAGCTTTCTTT. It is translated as CASSLALSTEAFF.

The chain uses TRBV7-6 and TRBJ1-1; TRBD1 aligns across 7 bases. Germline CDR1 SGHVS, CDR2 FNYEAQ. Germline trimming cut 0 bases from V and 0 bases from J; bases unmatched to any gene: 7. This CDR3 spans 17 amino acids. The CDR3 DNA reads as TGTGCCAGCAGCTTAGCGAGGACAGGAGCCATGAACACTGAAGCTTTCTTT. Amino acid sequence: CASSLARTGAMNTEAFF.